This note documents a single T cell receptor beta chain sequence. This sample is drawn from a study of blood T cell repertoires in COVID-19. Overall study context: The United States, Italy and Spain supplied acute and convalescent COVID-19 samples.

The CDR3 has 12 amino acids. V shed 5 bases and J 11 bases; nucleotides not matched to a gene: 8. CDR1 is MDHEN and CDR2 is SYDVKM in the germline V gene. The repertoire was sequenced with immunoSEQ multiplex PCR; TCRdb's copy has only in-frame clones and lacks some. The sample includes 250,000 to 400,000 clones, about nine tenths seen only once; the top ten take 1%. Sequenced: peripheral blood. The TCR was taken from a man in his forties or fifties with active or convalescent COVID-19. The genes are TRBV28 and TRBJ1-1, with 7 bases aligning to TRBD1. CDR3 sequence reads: CASSNRQGRAFF. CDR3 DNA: TGTGCCAGCAGTAATAGACAGGGTCGGGCTTTCTTT.